This section outlines one T cell receptor beta chain sequence together with its context. Its antigen is as yet unknown. This CDR3 is built from 14 residues. Germline-derived CDR1 and CDR2 are SGHKS and YYEKEE (reference sequence). Trimming took 7 bases from V and 0 from J, leaving 13 bases between them. The donors were all Caucasian adults (living in Nashville, Tennessee). These data are taken from a study of shared clonotypes between healthy human individuals. Study-wide findings and caveats: Sharing across four donors was highest in naive CD4 (roughly 5%) and lowest in memory CD8 (0.4%). Clonotype sharing among donors was thought likely to change with sequencing depth.

Genomic DNA of each subset was evenly split across several immunoSEQ plates. Some clones are missing from TCRdb's copy, which holds only in-frame ones; the method was immunoSEQ multiplex PCR. The repertoire includes 2 million to 2.5 million clones, 85% to 95% of them detected once, and around 0.4% sits in the top ten. The receptor comes from a man aged 18 to 35 in good health. Some clones in this sample may be carry-over from other donors' samples. The sample comprised naive CD4+ T cells from PBMCs. The sample's subset: CD45RA+ positively selected. The chain uses TRBV5-5 and TRBJ1-2; perhaps TRBD1 as D (5 bases). The CDR3: CASDPGSANYGYTF. CDR3 nucleotide sequence: TGTGCCAGCGACCCAGGGAGCGCTAACTATGGCTACACCTTC.